Listed here are 26 T cell receptor beta chains from one sample, sequenced in a study of cytomegalovirus exposure and HLA in healthy donors. Primers: 60 Vbeta forward and 13 Jbeta reverse. Sequencing used immunoSEQ multiplex PCR; TCRdb keeps in-frame clones, though not all of them. The data hold about 210,000 clones, with around 80% observed a single time. Sequencing was done on a sample of PBMCs. The source is a boy aged 5 to 17 in good health and CMV-seronegative.

V usage is TRBV7-6 and J usage is TRBJ2-7; the match to TRBD1 covers 9 bases. The germline CDR1 and CDR2 sequences are SGHVS and FNYEAQ. The junction had 5 bases not matched to a gene; V was cut back by 0 bases and J by 5 bases. There are 15 residues in the CDR3. The CDR3 DNA follows: TGTGCCAGCAGCTTAGCGGACAGGGGTTTCGACGAGCAGTACTTC. Protein sequence: CASSLADRGFDEQYF.

In this sample, this clone turned up a few times. This sequence joins TRBV6-1 and TRBJ1-1; unclear D gene. This CDR3 is built from 12 residues. Germline loops: CDR1 MNHNS, CDR2 SASEGT. Trimming took 7 bases from V and 1 from J, leaving 7 bases between them. The CDR3 reads CASIQENTEAFF. The CDR3 DNA sequence: TGTGCCAGCATACAAGAGAACACTGAAGCTTTCTTT.

This chain connects TRBV6-1 to TRBJ1-5; D gene unclear. This CDR3 contains 14 residues. Germline CDR1 reads MNHNS; CDR2 reads SASEGT. V shed 1 base and J shed 6 bases, with 10 bases lying between them. CDR3 in amino acids: CASSEGGYGQPQHF. Written as DNA, the CDR3 is TGTGCCAGCAGTGAAGGAGGGTACGGTCAGCCCCAGCATTTT.

The gene calls are TRBV14 and TRBJ2-7, with D possibly TRBD2 on 5 matching bases. V lost 5 bases to trimming and J lost 1 base, with 15 bases between them. The CDR3 is made up of 15 amino acids. Germline V gene data show CDR1 as SGHDN and CDR2 as FVKESK. The CDR3 DNA reads as TGTGCCAGCAGCGAGAGGAGAGGGCCGTCCTACGAGCAGTACTTC. Its translation: CASSERRGPSYEQYF.

V gene TRBV5-1 combines with J gene TRBJ2-2; 12 bases agree with TRBD2. Germline V gene data show CDR1 as SGHRS and CDR2 as YFSETQ. The V segment lost 4 bases and the J segment 4 bases; nucleotides outside the gene matches: 5. The CDR3 has 16 amino acids. The CDR3 DNA follows: TGCGCCAGCAGCCCAACTAGCGGGGGGCCCACCGGGGAGCTGTTTTTT. The encoded protein is CASSPTSGGPTGELFF. The full variable domain, its missing parts supplied by reference TRBV5-1 and TRBJ2-2, is KAGVTQTPRYLIKTRGQQVTLSCSPISGHRSVSWYQQTPGQGLQFLFEYFSETQRNKGNFPGRFSGRQFSNSRSEMNVSTLELGDSALYLCASSPTSGGPTGELFFGEGSRLTVL.

The chain employs TRBV6-1 and TRBJ2-7, with TRBD2 as a possible D gene (6 bases). The germline V gene has CDR1 MNHNS and CDR2 SASEGT. The CDR3 loop spans 16 amino acids. V gave up 0 bases and J gave up 3 bases, with 15 bases separating them. In DNA, the CDR3 is TGTGCCAGCAGTGAAGCGTTCGGGGTCGGGAGCTACGAGCAGTACTTC. Its translation is CASSEAFGVGSYEQYF.

The chain couples TRBV19 to TRBJ2-7; D uncertain. Germline V gives CDR1 LNHDA, CDR2 SQIVND (reference sequence). Trimming removed 5 bases at V and 5 bases at J, with 16 bases between. The length of the CDR3 is 14 residues. CDR3 sequence (DNA): TGTGCCAGTAGTCCCGGGTCTCCTGGCCACGAGCAGTACTTC. It encodes CASSPGSPGHEQYF.

This clone occurred once. This rearrangement joins TRBV5-1 to TRBJ1-1; D gene unclear. CDR1 is SGHRS, CDR2 YFSETQ, per germline. The CDR3 length is 16 residues. Trimming shortened V by 0 bases and J by 6 bases, and 18 bases separated the two germline ends. The CDR3 reads CASSLEDRGFHPEAFF. In nucleotides, the CDR3 is TGCGCCAGCAGCTTGGAGGATCGGGGTTTTCACCCTGAAGCTTTCTTT.

This chain connects TRBV10-1 to TRBJ2-7; TRBD1 aligns across 10 bases. Per the germline V gene, CDR1 is WNHNN and CDR2 is SYGVQD (reference sequence). This CDR3 has 15 residues. Trimming cost V 5 bases and J 1 base; bases outside gene matches: 5. CDR3 nucleotides: TGCGCCAGCAGTCCCGGGACAGGGGCTTCCTACGAGCAGTACTTC. Translating it yields CASSPGTGASYEQYF.

This sequence joins TRBV19 and TRBJ1-2; 12 positions match TRBD1. Trimming took 10 bases from V and 3 from J; bases not matched to a gene: 12. Germline assignment: CDR1 LNHDA and CDR2 SQIVND (reference sequence). The CDR3 extends over 16 amino acids. The CDR3 region is CATRRPGQGAYYGYTF. As DNA, the CDR3 is TGTGCCACCAGGCGCCCGGGACAGGGGGCTTACTATGGCTACACCTTC.

This chain connects TRBV5-1 to TRBJ1-2; 7 bases fit TRBD1. This CDR3 region has 14 residues. Unmatched junction bases numbered 6, after V lost 3 bases and J lost 4 bases. Germline lookup yields CDR1 SGHRS and CDR2 YFSETQ. This chain's CDR3 is CASSWNRGGYGYTF. The DNA for the CDR3 is TGCGCCAGCAGCTGGAACAGGGGTGGCTATGGCTACACCTTC. The variable domain in full, with the rest retrieved from reference TRBV5-1 and TRBJ1-2, is KAGVTQTPRYLIKTRGQQVTLSCSPISGHRSVSWYQQTPGQGLQFLFEYFSETQRNKGNFPGRFSGRQFSNSRSEMNVSTLELGDSALYLCASSWNRGGYGYTFGSGTRLTVV.

This clone was observed a few times. The chain joins TRBV4-1 to TRBJ1-3, with 7 bases aligning to TRBD1. The germline CDR1 and CDR2 sequences are MGHRA and YSYEKL. CDR3 length equals 16 residues. Trimming took 3 bases from V and 0 from J; bases not matched to a gene: 5. CDR3 region: CASSQRTGRSGNTIYF. CDR3 in DNA: TGCGCCAGCAGCCAGCGGACAGGACGCTCTGGAAACACCATATATTTT.

V usage is TRBV12-5 and J usage is TRBJ1-2; no reliable D call. This CDR3 has 13 amino acids. V gave up 4 bases and J gave up 7 bases, with 13 bases separating them. Germline V gene sequence: CDR1 LGHNT, CDR2 FRNRAP. CDR3 region: CASGSSRYGGYTF. As DNA, the CDR3 is TGTGCTAGTGGTTCCTCGCGATATGGTGGCTACACCTTC.

This clone was seen more than once but under ten times. CDR3 sequence: CASSIDGTGTGELFF. CDR3 sequence (DNA): TGTGCCAGTAGTATAGATGGGACAGGGACCGGGGAGCTGTTTTTT. The V and J genes are TRBV19 and TRBJ2-2; 9 nucleotides line up with TRBD1. The ends lost 0 bases at V and 5 bases at J; junction bases unmatched: 1. The CDR3 runs to 15 residues. The V gene's germline CDR1 is LNHDA and CDR2 SQIVND (reference sequence). Supplemented by reference TRBV19 and TRBJ2-2, the full variable domain reads DGGITQSPKYLFRKEGQNVTLSCEQNLNHDAMYWYRQDPGQGLRLIYYSQIVNDFQKGDIAEGYSVSREKKESFPLTVTSAQKNPTAFYLCASSIDGTGTGELFFGEGSRLTVL.

This clone was seen a single time. The V gene is TRBV27, the J gene TRBJ1-2, with TRBD1 matching 8 bases. V was clipped by 2 bases and J by 5 bases; unmatched bases: 10. Germline V gene data show CDR1 as MNHEY and CDR2 as SMNVEV (reference sequence). There are 16 residues in the CDR3. The CDR3 loop is CASSLLSPRTGYGYTF. The CDR3 DNA is TGTGCCAGCAGTTTACTTTCCCCTCGGACAGGGTATGGCTACACCTTC.

The chain recombines TRBV5-6 with TRBJ1-2; 10 bases map to TRBD1. The V and J ends lost 9 bases and 6 bases, in that order; junction bases with no gene match: 8. CDR3 length: 13 residues. Germline V gene sequence: CDR1 SGHDT, CDR2 YYEEEE. In DNA form, the CDR3 reads TGTGCCACCTCCGGACAGGGGGGCGATGGCTACACCTTC. Protein product: CATSGQGGDGYTF.

The chain recombines TRBV2 with TRBJ2-7; 10 bases match TRBD2. The CDR3 is 14 residues long. In germline, CDR1 is SNHLY, CDR2 FYNNEI. V shed 7 bases and J 2 bases; nucleotides not matched to a gene: 5. The CDR3 spells CASNVAGGAYEQYF. CDR3 DNA sequence: TGTGCCAGCAATGTAGCGGGAGGAGCCTACGAGCAGTACTTC.

V gene TRBV19 combines with J gene TRBJ1-2; a weak D match, TRBD1 (5 bases). Looked up from germline, CDR1 is LNHDA and CDR2 is SQIVND (reference sequence). The CDR3 length is 16 residues. Deletions cut 4 bases from V and 5 bases from J, with 20 bases between. CDR3 in amino acids: CASSTRQPPLFYGYTF. The CDR3 nucleotides are TGTGCCAGTAGTACCCGACAGCCACCGCTCTTTTATGGCTACACCTTC.

The chain has TRBV2 and TRBJ1-1; the D gene is possibly TRBD1 (6 bases). Germline CDR1 is SNHLY and CDR2 is FYNNEI. Trimming pared 7 bases from V and 1 base from J, leaving 16 bases between. The CDR3 runs to 15 residues. CDR3 nucleotides: TGTGCCAGCAATGGTTGGGGGGGCCCGAACACTGAAGCTTTCTTT. This translates into CASNGWGGPNTEAFF.

The chain uses TRBV5-4 and TRBJ2-7, with 13 bases that match TRBD2. The CDR3 sequence is 17 residues long. V trimming: 1 base; J trimming: 3 bases; junction bases outside the gene matches: 7. Germline V lookup: CDR1 SGHNT, CDR2 YYREEE (reference sequence). CDR3 nucleotides: TGTGCCAGCAGCTTGAGGGGACTAGCGGGAAAAGACTACGAGCAGTACTTC. Amino acids: CASSLRGLAGKDYEQYF.

The chain uses TRBV4-2 and TRBJ2-1; a weak D match, TRBD2 (6 bases). CDR3 length equals 15 residues. Germline CDR1 reads LGHNA; CDR2 reads YNFKEQ. Trimming stripped 0 bases from V and 6 bases from J, with 12 bases between. CDR3 amino acids: CASSQEWLAFNEQFF. The CDR3 region has the DNA TGTGCCAGCAGCCAAGAATGGCTAGCGTTCAATGAGCAGTTCTTC.

The chain couples TRBV4-2 to TRBJ2-1, with D hard to call. Germline CDR1 and CDR2: LGHNA and YNFKEQ. V was clipped by 0 bases and J by 0 bases, with 9 bases between them. The CDR3 runs to 16 residues. In nucleotides, the CDR3 is TGTGCCAGCAGCCAAGATATTGGAGTCTCCTACAATGAGCAGTTCTTC. It specifies CASSQDIGVSYNEQFF.

The rearrangement links TRBV28 to TRBJ1-5; maybe TRBD1 (5 bases). The CDR3 has 15 residues. Per the germline V gene, CDR1 is MDHEN and CDR2 is SYDVKM. Trimming took off 6 bases at V and 0 bases at J, with 12 bases between the two ends. This CDR3 is CASSMGQYSNQPQHF. As DNA, the CDR3 is TGTGCCAGCAGCATGGGGCAGTATAGCAATCAGCCCCAGCATTTT.

V is TRBV30 and J is TRBJ1-6; the match to TRBD1 covers 7 bases. The V segment lost 0 bases and the J segment 8 bases; nucleotides outside the gene matches: 13. Germline V gene lookup returns CDR1 GTSNPN and CDR2 SVGIG (reference sequence). The CDR3 contains 17 residues. For the CDR3, the DNA is TGTGCCTGGAGTGTACTAAGAGGGGGCGGACCCCATTCACCCCTCCACTTT. Encoded protein: CAWSVLRGGGPHSPLHF.

This clone was found a few times. This chain uses TRBV29-1 with TRBJ2-4; 12 bases match TRBD1. The germline V gene has CDR1 SQVTM and CDR2 ANQGSEA. J gave up 0 bases and V 0 bases, and 12 bases lay outside the gene matches. The length of the CDR3 is 20 residues. The CDR3 loop is CSVEDPGTGGADLAKNIQYF. CDR3 DNA: TGCAGCGTTGAAGATCCGGGGACAGGGGGCGCGGACCTAGCCAAAAACATTCAGTACTTC.

The chain combines TRBV5-6 with TRBJ2-2, with 7 bases fitting TRBD1. The V and J ends lost 4 bases and 3 bases, in that order; junction bases with no gene match: 6. The CDR3 runs to 15 residues. Germline CDR1 is SGHDT and CDR2 is YYEEEE. The CDR3 protein is CASSLGGIDTGELFF. The CDR3 bases are TGTGCCAGCAGCCTAGGGGGCATCGACACCGGGGAGCTGTTTTTT. The variable domain in full, completed from reference TRBV5-6 and TRBJ2-2, reads DAGVTQSPTHLIKTRGQQVTLRCSPKSGHDTVSWYQQALGQGPQFIFQYYEEEERQRGNFPDRFSGHQFPNYSSELNVNALLLGDSALYLCASSLGGIDTGELFFGEGSRLTVL.